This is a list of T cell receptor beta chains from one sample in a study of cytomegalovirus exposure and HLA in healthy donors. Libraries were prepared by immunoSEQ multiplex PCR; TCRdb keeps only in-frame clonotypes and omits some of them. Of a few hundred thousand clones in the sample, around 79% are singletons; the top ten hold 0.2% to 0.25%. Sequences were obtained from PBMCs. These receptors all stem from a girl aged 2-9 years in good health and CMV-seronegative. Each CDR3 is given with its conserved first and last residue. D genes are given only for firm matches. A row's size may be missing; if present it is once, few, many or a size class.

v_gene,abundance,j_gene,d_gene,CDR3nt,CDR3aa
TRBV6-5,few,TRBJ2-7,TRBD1,TGTGCCAGCAGCTTGGACAGGGGAAGTTACGAGCAGTACTTC,CASSLDRGSYEQYF
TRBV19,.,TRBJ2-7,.,TGTGCCAGTAGTATCACTGCAGGCGTGGGCGAGCAGTACTTC,CASSITAGVGEQYF
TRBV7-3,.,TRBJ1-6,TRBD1,TGTGCCAGCAGCCGGGACAGAAATTCACCCCTCCACTTT,CASSRDRNSPLHF
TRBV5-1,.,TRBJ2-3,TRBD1,TGCGCCAGCAGCTTGGGACAGGGAGCAGATACGCAGTATTTT,CASSLGQGADTQYF
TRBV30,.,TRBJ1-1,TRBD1,TGTGCCTGGAGTGTTGCCGGGACAGACATGAACACTGAAGCTTTCTTT,CAWSVAGTDMNTEAFF
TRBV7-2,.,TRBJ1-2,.,TGTGCCAGCAGTGCTACCCGAGGCGGCTACACCTTC,CASSATRGGYTF
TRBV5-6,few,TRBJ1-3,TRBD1,TGTGCCAGCAGCACTTGGGACAGGGTCATCGATTTT,CASSTWDRVIDF
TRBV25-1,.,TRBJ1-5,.,TGTGCCAGCAGTGAACCTAGGGCGGGACAGCCCCAGCATTTT,CASSEPRAGQPQHF
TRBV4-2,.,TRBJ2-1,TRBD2,TGTGCCAGCAGCCAAGGGACTAGCGGGGGGGAGGATGAGCAGTTCTTC,CASSQGTSGGEDEQFF
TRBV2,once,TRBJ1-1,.,TGTGCCAGCAGTGAATCCGGACAGACTGAAGCTTTCTTT,CASSESGQTEAFF
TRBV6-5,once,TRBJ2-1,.,TGTGCCAGCAACCACGGGGGACTCCCGAAGTTGTTCTTC,CASNHGGLPKLFF
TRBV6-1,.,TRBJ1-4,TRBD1,TGTGCCACCTTCCGGGACAGGTCTAGTGAAAAACTGTTTTTT,CATFRDRSSEKLFF
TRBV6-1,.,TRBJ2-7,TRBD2,TGTGCCAGCAGTGTAACCGGGACTAGCTCCTACGAGCAGTACTTC,CASSVTGTSSYEQYF
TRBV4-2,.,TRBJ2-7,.,TGTGCCAGCAGCCAAGACAGGGACGAGCAGTACTTC,CASSQDRDEQYF
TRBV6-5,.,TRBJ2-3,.,TGTGCCAGCAGACGAATTAGAAGCACAGATACGCAGTATTTT,CASRRIRSTDTQYF
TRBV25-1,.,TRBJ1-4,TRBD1,TGTGCCAGCAGCGATAGGGACAGGGGTAATGAAAAACTGTTTTTT,CASSDRDRGNEKLFF
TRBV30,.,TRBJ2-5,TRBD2,TGTGCCTGGCGACCCCGACTAGCGGGAGTACAAGAGACCCAGTACTTC,CAWRPRLAGVQETQYF
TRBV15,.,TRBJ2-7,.,TGTGCCACCAGCAGAGATCCGGGTGGGGAGCAGTACTTC,CATSRDPGGEQYF
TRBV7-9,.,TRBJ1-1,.,TGTGCCAGCAGCCCCCAGTCGGGGAGCACTGAAGCTTTCTTT,CASSPQSGSTEAFF
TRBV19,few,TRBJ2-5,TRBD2,TGTGCCAGCACGCCCCTCGGCGGGGGCCAAGAGACCCAGTACTTC,CASTPLGGGQETQYF
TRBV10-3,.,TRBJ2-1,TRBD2,TGTGCCATCAGTGAGCCAACTCGTAACAGCGGGAGATTATCCTACAATGAGCAGTTCTTC,CAISEPTRNSGRLSYNEQFF
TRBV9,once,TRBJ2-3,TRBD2,TGTGCCAGCAGCGCACCGGGACTAGCGGGGAGCACAGATACGCAGTATTTT,CASSAPGLAGSTDTQYF
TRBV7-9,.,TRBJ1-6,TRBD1,TGTGCCAGCAGCCCCCCATTGGACAGGGGCCTAAATTCACCCCTCCACTTT,CASSPPLDRGLNSPLHF
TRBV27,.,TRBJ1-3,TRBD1,TGTGCCAGCAGTTTAAACAGGGGTAACACCATATATTTT,CASSLNRGNTIYF
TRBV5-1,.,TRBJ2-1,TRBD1,TGCGCCAGCAGCCGTGGGACAGGGGGCGGGAGGTACAATGAGCAGTTCTTC,CASSRGTGGGRYNEQFF
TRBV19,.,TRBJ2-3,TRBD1,TGTGCCAGCACCTCCGGGACAGGGCTCCCAGATACGCAGTATTTT,CASTSGTGLPDTQYF
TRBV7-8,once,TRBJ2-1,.,TGTGCCAGCACCCCCCCCGGGACCACCGGAGGGGAGCAGTTCTTC,CASTPPGTTGGEQFF
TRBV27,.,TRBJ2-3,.,TGTGCCAGCAGTTTAAATAAAGGGGGTCCAGATACGCAGTATTTT,CASSLNKGGPDTQYF
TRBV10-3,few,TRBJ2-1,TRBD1,TGTGCCACCAGGACAGGGGAAGGGAATGAGCAGTTCTTC,CATRTGEGNEQFF
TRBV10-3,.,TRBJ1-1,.,TGTGCCATTTCCGACAGGAGCAACACTGAAGCTTTCTTT,CAISDRSNTEAFF
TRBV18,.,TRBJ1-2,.,TGTGCCAGCTCTCCTGAGGCCGCCTATGGCTACACCTTC,CASSPEAAYGYTF
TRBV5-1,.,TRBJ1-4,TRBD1,TGCGCCAGCAGGGACAGGGGCAGGGATGAAAAACTGTTTTTT,CASRDRGRDEKLFF
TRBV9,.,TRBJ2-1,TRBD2,TGTGCCAGCACCCGAGCGGGGGGTAACTACAATGAGCAGTTCTTC,CASTRAGGNYNEQFF